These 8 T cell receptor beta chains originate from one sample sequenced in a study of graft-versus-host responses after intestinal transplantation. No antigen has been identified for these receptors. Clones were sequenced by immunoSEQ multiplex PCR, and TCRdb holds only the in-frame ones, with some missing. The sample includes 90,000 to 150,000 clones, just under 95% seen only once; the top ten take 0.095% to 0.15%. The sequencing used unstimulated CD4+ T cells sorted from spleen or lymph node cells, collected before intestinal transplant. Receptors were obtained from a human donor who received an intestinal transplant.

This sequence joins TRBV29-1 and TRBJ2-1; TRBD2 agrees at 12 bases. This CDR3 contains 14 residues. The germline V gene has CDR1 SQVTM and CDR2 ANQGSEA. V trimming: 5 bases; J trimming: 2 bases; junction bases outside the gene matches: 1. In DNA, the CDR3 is TGCAGCGTTCTAGCGGGAGGGACCTACAATGAGCAGTTCTTC. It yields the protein CSVLAGGTYNEQFF.

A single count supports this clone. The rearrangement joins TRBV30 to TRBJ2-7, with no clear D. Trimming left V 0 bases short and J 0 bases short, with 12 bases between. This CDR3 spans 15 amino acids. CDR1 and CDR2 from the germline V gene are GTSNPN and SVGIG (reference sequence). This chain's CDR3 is CAWSVPRFSSYEQYF. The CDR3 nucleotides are TGTGCCTGGAGTGTACCTAGATTTAGCTCCTACGAGCAGTACTTC.

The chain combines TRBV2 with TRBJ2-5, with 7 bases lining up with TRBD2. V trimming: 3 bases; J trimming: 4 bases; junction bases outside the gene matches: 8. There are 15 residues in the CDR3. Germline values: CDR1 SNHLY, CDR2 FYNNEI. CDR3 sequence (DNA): TGTGCCAGCAGTGAGCGGATGGGAGGGGTAGAGACCCAGTACTTC. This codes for CASSERMGGVETQYF.

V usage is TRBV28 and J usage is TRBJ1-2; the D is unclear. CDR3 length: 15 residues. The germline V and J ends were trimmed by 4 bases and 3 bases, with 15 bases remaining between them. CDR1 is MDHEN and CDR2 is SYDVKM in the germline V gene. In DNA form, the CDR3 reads TGTGCCAGCAGTTCCCCTCCCGGGCCCCACTATGGCTACACCTTC. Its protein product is CASSSPPGPHYGYTF.

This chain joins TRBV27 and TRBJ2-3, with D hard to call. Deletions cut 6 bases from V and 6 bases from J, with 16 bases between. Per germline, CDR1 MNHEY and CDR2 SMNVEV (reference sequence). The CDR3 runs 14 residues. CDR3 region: CASSDRRPPDTQYF. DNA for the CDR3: TGTGCCAGCAGCGACCGGCGGCCCCCGGATACGCAGTATTTT.

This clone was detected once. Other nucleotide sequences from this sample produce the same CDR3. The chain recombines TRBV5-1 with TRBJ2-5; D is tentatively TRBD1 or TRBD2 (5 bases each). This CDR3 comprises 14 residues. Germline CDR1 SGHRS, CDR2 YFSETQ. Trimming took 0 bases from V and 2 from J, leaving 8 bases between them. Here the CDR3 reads CASSLGGGQETQYF. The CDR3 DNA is TGCGCCAGCAGCTTGGGGGGCGGGCAAGAGACCCAGTACTTC. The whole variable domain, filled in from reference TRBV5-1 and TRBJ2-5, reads KAGVTQTPRYLIKTRGQQVTLSCSPISGHRSVSWYQQTPGQGLQFLFEYFSETQRNKGNFPGRFSGRQFSNSRSEMNVSTLELGDSALYLCASSLGGGQETQYFGPGTRLLVL.

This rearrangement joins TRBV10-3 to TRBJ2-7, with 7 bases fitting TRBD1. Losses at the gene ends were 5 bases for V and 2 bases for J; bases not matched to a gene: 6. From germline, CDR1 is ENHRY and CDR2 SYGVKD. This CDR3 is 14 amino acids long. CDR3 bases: TGTGCCATCAGTCCGGGACAGACTACCTACGAGCAGTACTTC. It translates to CAISPGQTTYEQYF.

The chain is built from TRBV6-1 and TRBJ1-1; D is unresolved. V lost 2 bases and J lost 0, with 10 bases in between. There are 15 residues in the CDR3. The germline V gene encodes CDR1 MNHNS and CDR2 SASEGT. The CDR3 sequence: CASSERKQLNTEAFF. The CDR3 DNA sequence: TGTGCCAGCAGTGAACGGAAACAGCTGAACACTGAAGCTTTCTTT.